This TCR beta chain was sequenced during a study of cytomegalovirus exposure and HLA in healthy donors. For the study at large: The Caucasian-associated ancestry cluster held over 80% of roughly 370 genotyped donors.

The CDR3 extends over 16 amino acids. V lost 2 bases and J lost 0, with 13 bases in between. In germline, CDR1 is KGHSH, CDR2 LQKENI. The PCR used 60 Vbeta and 13 Jbeta primers. Sequencing was performed with immunoSEQ multiplex PCR; in TCRdb, only in-frame clones are kept and a portion is missing. In the table there are 180,000 or so clones, about 85% of which are singletons. The sequencing input was PBMCs. J is TRBJ2-5 and V is TRBV18; D might be TRBD2 (5 bases). This sequence was found in a girl aged 10 to 17 in good health and CMV-seropositive. The CDR3 nucleotides read TGTGCCAGCTCACCAAGTTTACAGCGGTACCAAGAGACCCAGTACTTC. Translation: CASSPSLQRYQETQYF.